The 8 T cell receptor beta chains given below trace back to one sample, sequenced in a study of vaccination and CD4 T cells after COVID-19. The Oncomine TCR Beta short-read assay was what sequenced the DNA obtained from cultured CD4+ T cells. From the PCR reads, TCRdb called clonotypes with MiXCR, one entry per CDR3 protein. The repertoire holds around 20,000 distinct CDR3 sequences, with approximately 45% as singletons. What these receptors recognize is not known. Treatment meaning: roughly 11-day PBMC culture with coronavirus spike peptide pools or control peptides (ViraFEST assay). Sequencing used CD4+ T cells from blood, cultured in vitro, obtained before SARS-CoV-2 vaccination. The receptors derive from a human donor who had recovered from COVID-19.

The chain recombines TRBV6-1 with TRBJ1-1; the D is unclear. V was trimmed by 4 bases and J by 6 bases, leaving 18 bases between them. The CDR3 is 15 residues long. Germline CDR1 and CDR2: MNHNS and SASEGT. The CDR3 spells CASSGAAQGVSEAFF. The CDR3 nucleotides are TGTGCCAGCAGTGGGGCAGCCCAAGGTGTTTCTGAAGCTTTCTTT.

The chain employs TRBV7-2 and TRBJ1-2, with no clear D. CDR3 length equals 12 residues. The V end was cut by 0 bases, the J end by 8 bases, with 7 bases between. CDR1 is SGHTA, CDR2 FQGNSA, per germline. CDR3 sequence (DNA): TGTGCCAGCAGCTTAGCCGGAGTCGGCTACACCTTC. The encoded protein is CASSLAGVGYTF. The full variable domain, with the rest looked up from reference TRBV7-2 and TRBJ1-2, is GAGVSQSPSNKVTEKGKDVELRCDPISGHTALYWYRQSLGQGLEFLIYFQGNSAPDKSGLPSDRFSAERTGGSVSTLTIQRTQQEDSAVYLCASSLAGVGYTFGSGTRLTVV.

V is TRBV10-1 and J is TRBJ2-1, with 7 bases lining up with TRBD2. The CDR3 spans 14 residues. Trimming removed 3 bases from V and 3 bases from J; junction bases left unmatched: 2. Germline V CDR1 and CDR2: WNHNN, SYGVQD (reference sequence). As DNA, the CDR3 is TGCGCCAGCAGTGATGCTAGCGGCTACAATGAGCAGTTCTTC. This gives the protein CASSDASGYNEQFF.

This chain links TRBV6-5 with TRBJ1-2; D gene unclear. The CDR3 consists of 17 residues. V was pared by 0 bases and J by 4 bases, with 18 bases between. CDR1 and CDR2 (germline): MNHEY, SVGAGI. CDR3 region: CASSYSSPFYPGYGYTF. The CDR3 DNA is TGTGCCAGCAGTTACTCGTCCCCATTTTACCCGGGCTATGGCTACACCTTC.

This clonotype was observed a few times. CDR3 nucleotide sequence: TGCAGTGCTAGAGGCCCCATGGAGGGCTACACCTTC. Amino acids: CSARGPMEGYTF. The V gene is TRBV20-1, the J gene TRBJ1-2; D is ambiguous. The CDR3 is 12 amino acids. Trimming left V 1 base short and J 8 bases short, with 11 bases between. The V gene's germline CDR1 is DFQATT and CDR2 SNEGSKA (reference sequence).

J is TRBJ2-5 and V is TRBV6-2 or TRBV6-3, with 7 bases that match TRBD2. This CDR3 is built from 14 residues. From germline, CDR1 is MNHEY and CDR2 SVGEGT. With V trimmed by 3 bases and J by 4 bases, 5 bases remained unmatched. CDR3 nucleotide sequence: TGTGCCAGCAGTTATCCGGGACTACGAGAGACCCAGTACTTC. Residues: CASSYPGLRETQYF.

J is TRBJ2-7 and V is TRBV20-1; TRBD1 matches at 12 bases. This CDR3 spans 15 amino acids. CDR1 and CDR2 (germline): DFQATT, SNEGSKA (reference sequence). The junction had 10 bases not matched to a gene; V was cut back by 6 bases and J by 4 bases. CDR3 DNA sequence: TGCAGTGCAAGCCCGGGACAGGGGGCCGCGTACGAGCAGTACTTC. Its translation: CSASPGQGAAYEQYF.

This chain connects TRBV9 to TRBJ2-7, with D maybe TRBD1 (6 bases). This CDR3 contains 14 residues. The V end was cut by 3 bases, the J end by 2 bases, with 12 bases between. Germline assignment: CDR1 SGDLS and CDR2 YYNGEE. The CDR3 DNA follows: TGTGCCAGCAGCGCCGACAGGTCGGCCTACGAGCAGTACTTC. Amino acids: CASSADRSAYEQYF.